A single T cell receptor (beta chain) is shown here with its context. The target antigen is unknown. These data come from a study of CXCR3-negative and CXCR3-positive naive CD8 T cells. Whole-study context: Sequencing brought in around 140 million TRB reads altogether, and each library got about 1.5 +/- 0.3 million. General study points: Diversity was high in both naive subsets and much lower in memory cells. Naive CXCR3-negative and CXCR3-positive cells had similar TRBV-TRBJ usage; memory differed.

With UMI labels, 5' RACE was used to prepare the TRB cDNA libraries. TCRdb re-called the 5' RACE reads and shows each CDR3 protein once, DNA omitted. The listing contains 92,000 or so distinct CDR3 sequences. Triplicate sorts, hundreds of thousands of cells apiece, were made for each CD8+ T cell subset. The CDR3 is made up of 16 amino acids. The germline V gene has CDR1 MDHEN and CDR2 SYDVKM. The sample comprised naive CXCR3- CD8+ T cells from blood. Subset in this sample: CD45RO-CCR7+CD27+CD95- naive CD8+ T cells lacking CXCR3 (TNR3-). The V call is TRBV28, the J call TRBJ1-6; TCRdb returns TRBD1, unconfirmable since there is no DNA. This clonotype was obtained from a human donor in good health. Some clones in this sample may be carry-over from other donors' samples. CDR3 region: CASSNPGGQGQSPLHF.